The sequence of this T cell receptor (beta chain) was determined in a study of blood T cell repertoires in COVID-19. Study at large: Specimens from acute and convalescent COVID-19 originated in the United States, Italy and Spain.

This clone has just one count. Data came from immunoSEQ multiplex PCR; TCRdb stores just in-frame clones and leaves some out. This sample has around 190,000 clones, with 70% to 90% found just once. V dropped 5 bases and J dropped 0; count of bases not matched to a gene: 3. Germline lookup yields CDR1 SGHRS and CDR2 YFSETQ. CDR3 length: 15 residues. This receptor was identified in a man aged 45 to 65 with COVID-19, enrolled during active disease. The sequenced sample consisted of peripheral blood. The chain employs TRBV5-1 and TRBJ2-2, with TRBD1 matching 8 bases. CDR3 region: CASSSGGPNTGELFF. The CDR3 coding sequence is TGCGCCAGCAGTTCAGGGGGCCCGAACACCGGGGAGCTGTTTTTT.